Following are 16 T cell receptor beta chains from one sample sequenced in a study of T cell responses to AZD1222 COVID-19 vaccine. Clones were sequenced by immunoSEQ multiplex PCR, and TCRdb holds only the in-frame ones, with some missing. Among 85,000 to 110,000 clones listed, 80% to 95% were seen once. Sample: peripheral blood, taken on day 0 of AZD1222 vaccination. The receptors were sampled from an adult in good health.

The V call is TRBV19, the J call TRBJ2-4; D unclear. Trimming removed 4 bases at V and 3 bases at J, with 13 bases between. From germline, CDR1 is LNHDA and CDR2 SQIVND (reference sequence). This CDR3 has 15 residues. CDR3 region: CASSTEGLVKNIQYF. The CDR3 bases are TGTGCCAGTAGTACGGAAGGTCTGGTCAAAAACATTCAGTACTTC.

The sample holds a few counts of this clone. The chain employs TRBV6-6 and TRBJ1-2; D might be TRBD1 (6 bases). This CDR3 contains 14 residues. V lost 2 bases and J lost 4, with 11 bases in between. Germline lookup yields CDR1 MNHNY and CDR2 SVGAGI (reference sequence). The CDR3 region has the DNA TGTGCCAGCAGTTACACTGACAGGCCCTATGGCTACACCTTC. It yields the protein CASSYTDRPYGYTF.

Written as DNA, the CDR3 is TGTGCCATCAGTGAGTCGACTAAGCGATTGGAGACCCAGTACTTC. Translating gives CAISESTKRLETQYF. The chain couples TRBV10-3 to TRBJ2-5; D is possibly TRBD2 (5 bases). V dropped 0 bases and J dropped 5 bases, with 13 bases sitting between them. The CDR3 has 15 residues. In germline, CDR1 is ENHRY, CDR2 SYGVKD.

This chain joins TRBV11-2 and TRBJ2-1; TRBD2 matches at 8 bases. Trimming at V came to 1 base and at J to 8 bases, leaving 4 bases not matched to a gene. Germline CDR1 and CDR2: SGHAT and FQNNGV. The CDR3 has 14 amino acids. The CDR3 DNA reads as TGTGCCAGCAGCTTAGCGGGGGGGCCCTATGAGCAGTTCTTC. Residues: CASSLAGGPYEQFF.

Only a few counts were recorded for this clone. V is TRBV18 and J is TRBJ1-5; the D gene is possibly TRBD1 (5 bases). Trimming took 3 bases from V and 2 from J, leaving 11 bases between them. The germline V gene encodes CDR1 KGHSH and CDR2 LQKENI. The CDR3 consists of 15 residues. The CDR3 DNA follows: TGTGCCAGCTCACCGCGGGGGTCAGGCAATCAGCCCCAGCATTTT. Its protein product is CASSPRGSGNQPQHF.

This rearrangement joins TRBV28 to TRBJ2-5; 15 nucleotides line up with TRBD2. The CDR3 sequence is 15 residues long. The germline V gene encodes CDR1 MDHEN and CDR2 SYDVKM. Trimming took 6 bases from V and 2 from J; bases not matched to a gene: 1. The CDR3 DNA reads TGTGCCAGCAGCGGACTAGCGGGGGGGCAAGAGACCCAGTACTTC. This sequence encodes CASSGLAGGQETQYF.

This clone was seen only once. This chain links TRBV19 with TRBJ1-5; D gene uncertain. The CDR3 length is 13 residues. The V end lost 0 bases, the J end lost 7 bases, and 7 bases lay between the germline ends. CDR1 LNHDA and CDR2 SQIVND come from the germline V gene (reference sequence). The CDR3 bases are TGTGCCAGTAGTATAGATGAAAGGCAGCCCCAGCATTTT. Translation gives CASSIDERQPQHF.

J is TRBJ1-1 and V is TRBV19; D may be TRBD1 (6 bases). V was shortened by 5 bases and J by 5 bases, with 12 bases between the two germline ends. Per the germline V gene, CDR1 is LNHDA and CDR2 is SQIVND (reference sequence). This CDR3 has 13 residues. CDR3 loop: CASSFGQRTEAFF. The DNA of the CDR3 is TGTGCCAGTAGTTTCGGACAGAGAACTGAAGCTTTCTTT.

The gene calls are TRBV6-2 or TRBV6-3 and TRBJ2-4, with 11 nucleotides matching TRBD2. J was trimmed by 0 bases and V by 5 bases; bases with no gene match: 3. The CDR3 covers 16 residues. Germline CDR1 MNHEY, CDR2 SVGEGT. The CDR3 protein is CASSLAGGVAKNIQYF. Here the CDR3 DNA reads TGTGCCAGCAGTCTAGCGGGGGGTGTAGCCAAAAACATTCAGTACTTC.

V is TRBV4-1 and J is TRBJ2-7, with D perhaps TRBD2 (6 bases). Trimming left V 0 bases short and J 4 bases short, with 10 bases between. CDR3 length: 14 amino acids. CDR1 and CDR2 from the germline V gene are MGHRA and YSYEKL. The CDR3: CASSQDRREYEQYF. The CDR3 DNA reads as TGCGCCAGCAGCCAAGATCGGAGGGAATACGAGCAGTACTTC.

This clone was picked up one time. This chain links TRBV30 with TRBJ2-7, with 8 bases matching TRBD1. Losses at the gene ends were 1 base for V and 4 bases for J; bases not matched to a gene: 3. Germline V gene sequence: CDR1 GTSNPN, CDR2 SVGIG (reference sequence). The CDR3 contains 13 residues. The CDR3 protein is CAWSGTGRYEQYF. DNA for the CDR3: TGTGCCTGGAGTGGGACAGGGCGGTACGAGCAGTACTTC.

The rearrangement joins TRBV18 to TRBJ2-6, with 8 bases that match TRBD1. J lost 0 bases, V lost 1 base, and 5 bases had no gene match. The CDR3 runs 18 residues. Germline V lookup: CDR1 KGHSH, CDR2 LQKENI. The chain's CDR3 is CASSPRTGRSSGANVLTF. CDR3 DNA: TGTGCCAGCTCACCACGGACAGGGCGTAGCTCTGGGGCCAACGTCCTGACTTTC.

The chain couples TRBV9 to TRBJ1-4; D remains unclear. Trimming took 2 bases from V and 4 from J, leaving 6 bases between them. CDR3 length equals 13 residues. In germline, CDR1 is SGDLS, CDR2 YYNGEE. CDR3 nucleotides: TGTGCCAGCAGCGTTGGGAATAATGAAAAACTGTTTTTT. It encodes CASSVGNNEKLFF. Combining the CDR3 with reference TRBV9 and TRBJ1-4 gives the whole variable domain DSGVTQTPKHLITATGQRVTLRCSPRSGDLSVYWYQQSLDQGLQFLIQYYNGEERAKGNILERFSAQQFPDLHSELNLSSLELGDSALYFCASSVGNNEKLFFGSGTQLSVL.

This clone was detected once. The V gene is TRBV4-3, the J gene TRBJ2-6; D possibly corresponds to TRBD1 (6 bases). Trimming removed 1 base at V and 0 bases at J, with 10 bases between. Germline V lookup: CDR1 LGHNA, CDR2 YSLEER. This CDR3 spans 17 amino acids. The CDR3 nucleotides read TGCGCCAGCAGCCAAGGAGGGGGAAACTCTGGGGCCAACGTCCTGACTTTC. Protein: CASSQGGGNSGANVLTF.

This chain links TRBV4-1 with TRBJ1-4; D may be TRBD1 (5 bases). V was shortened by 4 bases and J by 8 bases, with 14 bases between the two germline ends. Germline V gene data show CDR1 as MGHRA and CDR2 as YSYEKL. There are 14 residues in the CDR3. The CDR3 nucleotides read TGCGCCAGCAGCCTGACGGGACTGGGCGAAAAACTGTTTTTT. Translated: CASSLTGLGEKLFF.

V and J are TRBV7-9 and TRBJ1-3, with 8 bases aligning to TRBD1. This CDR3 comprises 17 residues. Unmatched junction bases numbered 6, after V lost 2 bases and J lost 0 bases. Germline V gene sequence: CDR1 SEHNR, CDR2 FQNEAQ (reference sequence). DNA of the CDR3: TGTGCCAGCAGCTTACTTACAGGGGGGACCTCTGGAAACACCATATATTTT. It translates to CASSLLTGGTSGNTIYF.